This T cell receptor (beta chain) was identified in a study of CD8+CD57+ T cells in acquired aplastic anemia. Study at large: The average for DNA from sorted CD4+ and CD8+ cells was 2.5 to 4 ug. Whole-study results and caveats: About 30 CD8+ CDR3 sequences occurred in both the patients and the controls. Controls and patients did not differ significantly in CD8+ Simpson's diversity.

The CDR3 is made up of 16 amino acids. The ends lost 1 base at V and 5 bases at J; junction bases unmatched: 7. CDR1 and CDR2 from the germline V gene are SGHTA and FQGNSA. The template used for profiling TCR beta VDJ and CDR3 was genomic DNA. TCRdb redid the calling of the reads with MiXCR, one entry per CDR3 protein. The repertoire has about 210,000 distinct CDR3 sequences, approximately 60% of them found once; the top ten carry over 25%. Comment on this clonotype: Antigen: not known.

The chain carries TRBV7-2 and TRBJ2-2, with TRBD2 matching 7 bases. The sequencing sample was made of sorted CD4+, CD8+, or CD8+CD57+ T cells (not recorded which) from PBMCs. The TCR sequence derives from a human donor in good health. In DNA, the CDR3 is TGTGCCAGCAGCTTAGGCTTGAGGGGAGGGACCGGGGAGCTGTTTTTT. It translates to CASSLGLRGGTGELFF.